The source of this T cell receptor (beta chain) is a study of vaccination effects on CD4 cells after COVID-19. Broader study findings: By a late point after vaccination, infection- and vaccine-induced clones had shrunk markedly through clonal contraction.

The ViraFEST assay expanded antigen-specific CD4+ T cells with viral peptide pools before sequencing. Scientists isolated CD4+ T cells after an approximately ten-day culture period ended. A density of about 2.2 million PBMC per well was used; these cells were cultured with 10 IU/ml IL-2 and about 9.5 ug/ml peptides. A half-volume exchange with IL-2 medium occurred on days 3 and 7. Concerning this clone itself: Its antigen is unidentified.

Only in-frame clones appear in the TCRdb table, and some are missing; sequencing was by immunoSEQ multiplex PCR. The repertoire holds under 65,000 clones, with around 80% as singletons. The CDR3 runs 13 residues. Trimming removed 5 bases from V and 7 bases from J, with 14 bases in between. From germline, CDR1 is SNHLY and CDR2 FYNNEI. This sample comprised CD4+ T cells from PBMCs cultured with HCoV-229E spike peptides, obtained before COVID-19 vaccination. The chain couples TRBV2 to TRBJ2-5; weak D call: TRBD2 (5 bases). This TCR came from a human donor who received a COVID-19 vaccine. The CDR3 loop reads CASSPDGGGTQYF. In DNA form, the CDR3 reads TGTGCCAGCAGTCCGGACGGAGGAGGGACCCAGTACTTC. The entire variable domain, with the rest obtained from reference TRBV2 and TRBJ2-5, is as follows: EPEVTQTPSHQVTQMGQEVILRCVPISNHLYFYWYRQILGQKVEFLVSFYNNEISEKSEIFDDQFSVERPDGSNFTLKIRSTKLEDSAMYFCASSPDGGGTQYFGPGTRLLVL.